This T cell receptor (beta chain) came from a study of T cells expressing NK-cell markers. Study-wide points: The same clonotypes also predominated in the CD3+CD56-NKG2C+ fraction of several donors.

As concerns this clonotype: What it binds is not known.

TCRdb re-called the 5' RACE reads and catalogs CDR3 proteins one per entry, DNA excluded. Recorded here are about half a million distinct CDR3 sequences; the top ten clones represent 1.4%. Per germline, CDR1 SGHRS and CDR2 YFSETQ. The CDR3 is 17 amino acids. Specimen: blood T cells: a sorted CD56 or NKG2C T cell subset, CD4+ or CD8+ T cells, or bulk PBMC T cells (not recorded which). J is TRBJ2-2 and V is TRBV5-1; as DNA is missing, the TRBD2 call by TCRdb cannot be tested. This receptor was identified in a woman in her forties or fifties in good health. CDR3: CASSLNPTSMNTGELFF.